What follows is one T cell receptor (beta chain) and its context. The target antigen is unknown. The CDR3 has 16 residues. Germline V gene sequence: CDR1 SNHLY, CDR2 FYNNEI. The J segment lost 7 bases and the V segment lost 5 bases, leaving 7 bases of the junction unmatched. This specimen comes from a study of identifying expanded T cells in peripheral blood. Assay: immunoSEQ multiplex PCR; the TCRdb copy retains only in-frame clones and omits some. The sample carries around 63,000 clones, more than 75% recorded once. Findings of the study overall: Variance in clone template counts between two-week samples significantly increased with total template count across all healthy donors. Over two and four weeks, about 16.4 and 19 clones changed, versus approximately 1.1 between replicates.

Material for sequencing was blood. The rearrangement links TRBV2 to TRBJ2-1, with 14 bases that match TRBD2. This TCR came from a person aged 18-70 years in good health. The CDR3 nucleotides are TGTGCCAGCAGTCCTCTCGGACTAGCGGGGGGAAATGAGCAGTTCTTC. Translation gives CASSPLGLAGGNEQFF.